These 10 T cell receptor beta chains were sequenced from one sample in a study of Ad26.COV2.S vaccination and SARS-CoV-2 variants. Sample treatment: roughly 18 received Ad26.COV2.S at low or high dose, single or two shots; about five received placebo; per-sample allocation not given. Following the first vaccine or placebo injection, samples were taken on day 63. Some clones are missing from TCRdb's copy, which holds only in-frame ones; the method was immunoSEQ multiplex PCR. The table records a few hundred thousand clones, about 80% of them present only once. The sequencing used peripheral blood, collected in a trial of Ad26.COV2.S vaccine versus placebo. These TCRs come from a person between 18 and 59 years old who received the Ad26.COV2.S COVID-19 vaccine or a placebo.

This clone was observed once. The CDR3 DNA is TGTGCCAGCAGGGTACAGGGGGCTGGGGAAAAACTGTTTTTT. This translates into CASRVQGAGEKLFF. The V and J genes are TRBV27 and TRBJ1-4, with 9 bases lining up with TRBD1. The CDR3 sequence is 14 residues long. Germline V lookup: CDR1 MNHEY, CDR2 SMNVEV (reference sequence). V lost 6 bases and J lost 8; bases outside the gene matches: 7.

The chain couples TRBV25-1 to TRBJ1-2; 10 nucleotides match TRBD1. This CDR3 is 12 amino acids long. Per germline, CDR1 MGHDK and CDR2 SYGVNS. Unmatched junction bases numbered 3, after V lost 6 bases and J lost 8 bases. CDR3 residues: CASRDRGGGYTF. DNA for the CDR3: TGTGCCAGCAGGGACAGGGGGGGCGGCTACACCTTC.

This clone was seen more than once but under ten times. This chain links TRBV7-2 with TRBJ2-3; D is uncertain. With 5 bases removed from V and 6 bases from J, the gap between germline ends came to 9 bases. Per germline, CDR1 SGHTA and CDR2 FQGNSA. The CDR3 totals 12 residues. As DNA, the CDR3 is TGTGCCAGCAGCCCCCCTTCCGATACGCAGTATTTT. The encoded protein is CASSPPSDTQYF.

This clone was found once. The chain recombines TRBV6-5 with TRBJ1-5; D might be TRBD1 (5 bases). The V gene's germline CDR1 is MNHEY and CDR2 SVGAGI. Trimming pared 5 bases from V and 4 bases from J, leaving 15 bases between. This CDR3 has 15 residues. Here the CDR3 reads CASSHDPGRNQPQHF. CDR3 nucleotides: TGTGCCAGCAGTCACGACCCAGGGCGGAATCAGCCCCAGCATTTT.

The chain employs TRBV7-9 and TRBJ2-7; no firm D call. The CDR3 runs to 11 residues. Germline V gene lookup returns CDR1 SEHNR and CDR2 FQNEAQ (reference sequence). With 5 bases removed from V and 0 bases from J, the gap between germline ends came to 2 bases. This CDR3 is CASSNSYEQYF. In DNA, the CDR3 is TGTGCCAGCAGCAACTCCTACGAGCAGTACTTC. Looking up the rest from reference TRBV7-9 and TRBJ2-7 gives the full variable domain: DTGVSQNPRHKITKRGQNVTFRCDPISEHNRLYWYRQTLGQGPEFLTYFQNEAQLEKSRLLSDRFSAERPKGSFSTLEIQRTEQGDSAMYLCASSNSYEQYFGPGTRLTVT.

V usage is TRBV24-1 and J usage is TRBJ1-2, with D tentatively TRBD1 (6 bases). Trimming left V 3 bases short and J 6 bases short, with 10 bases between. In germline, CDR1 is KGHDR, CDR2 SFDVKD. CDR3 size: 13 residues. In nucleotides, the CDR3 is TGTGCCACCAGTGATATATACAGGGATGGCTACACCTTC. Translated, it gives CATSDIYRDGYTF.

This sequence joins TRBV14 and TRBJ2-1, with TRBD2 as a possible D gene (6 bases). Per the germline V gene, CDR1 is SGHDN and CDR2 is FVKESK. Trimming shortened V by 1 base and J by 0 bases, and 7 bases separated the two germline ends. CDR3 length equals 15 residues. This CDR3 is CASSQVADSYNEQFF. DNA of the CDR3: TGTGCCAGCAGCCAAGTAGCGGACTCCTACAATGAGCAGTTCTTC.

The CDR3 spells CASSTRHLDTQYF. The CDR3 DNA is TGTGCCAGCAGTACAAGACACCTAGATACGCAGTATTTT. The genes are TRBV3-1 (or the pseudogene TRBV3-2) and TRBJ2-3; D uncertain. Looked up from germline, CDR1 is LGHDT and CDR2 is YNNKEL (reference sequence). Trimming took off 6 bases at V and 5 bases at J, with 12 bases between the two ends. The CDR3 sequence is 13 residues long.

This chain joins TRBV24-1 and TRBJ1-1; D is unclear. This CDR3 is 12 amino acids long. V was clipped by 2 bases and J by 2 bases, with 2 bases between them. Looked up from germline, CDR1 is KGHDR and CDR2 is SFDVKD. The CDR3 nucleotides are TGTGCCACCAGTGATTCAAACACTGAAGCTTTCTTT. It specifies CATSDSNTEAFF.

The chain links TRBV2 to TRBJ1-2; D is possibly TRBD1 (6 bases). The CDR3 sequence is 14 residues long. The germline V and J ends were trimmed by 2 bases and 10 bases, with 17 bases remaining between them. Germline V CDR1 and CDR2: SNHLY, FYNNEI. In DNA form, the CDR3 reads TGTGCCAGCAGTGAACAGGGGTACGAAAATCCCTACACCTTC. Amino acids: CASSEQGYENPYTF.